This T cell receptor (beta chain) was identified during a study of OX40 agonist ivuxolimab in advanced cancers. Broadly, across the study: The costimulatory receptor OX40 (CD134) was targeted by ivuxolimab, a fully human IgG2 agonistic monoclonal antibody. Intravenous ivuxolimab was administered to patients every 2 weeks at six dose levels: 0.01, 0.1, 0.3, 1.5, 3 and 10 mg/kg. Of the approximately 50 patients in dose escalation, 19 had hepatocellular carcinoma, some 15 had melanoma, 9 had renal cell carcinoma and 9 had head and neck cancer. In the dose-escalation cohort, approximately 82% of patients were male, and the mean age was roughly 60 years, with a range of 23 to 79. Prior anti-PD-1, anti-PD-L1 or anti-CTLA-4 therapy was permitted, and checkpoint inhibitors had been received by around 40% of dose-escalation patients. Partial responses occurred in three dose-escalation patients, of whom one had hepatocellular carcinoma and two had cutaneous melanoma. Peripheral TCRbeta sequencing was intended to test whether TCR sequence diversity was altered and clonal T-cell expansion was caused by ivuxolimab. The paper describes the monotherapy dose-escalation part (N ≈ 49 patients) of the phase I trial of ivuxolimab.

Study-level results and caveats: In the 0.1-3.0 mg/kg groups, partial responders were among the patients with the lowest normalized peripheral clonal expansion, particularly in CD8+ T cells. After ivuxolimab, CD8+ T cells had more expanded clones than CD4+ T cells on average. Which antigens the clonally expanded peripheral T cells were specific for was not determined. At doses from 0.1 to 3.0 mg/kg, clonal expansion was seen in both CD4+ and CD8+ blood T cells between baseline and week 6. Low levels of normalized T-cell clonal expansion were also seen in some nonresponding patients.

The trial excluded patients who had a history of autoimmune disease or were on systemic immunosuppression. Peripheral blood for TCR sequencing was collected from all dose cohorts at baseline, on cycle 4 day 1, and on cycle 7 day 1. The samples were taken from a phase I, first-in-human, multicenter, open-label dose-escalation trial of ivuxolimab. Adults with locally advanced or metastatic head and neck squamous cell, hepatocellular, melanoma or renal cell carcinoma were enrolled in the trial. Before TCR sequencing, CD4+ T cells and CD8+ T cells from peripheral blood were sorted into separate populations. A remark on this clone: Its antigen is not yet known. The input lacks base qualities; no much larger clone sits a single base away.

To sequence the TCRbeta CDR3 region, genomic DNA was isolated from the sorted cells. TCRbeta CDR3 regions were sequenced using the immunoSEQ Assay. In TCRdb, the immuneACCESS table is reduced to in-frame sequences with V and J assigned. These tables do not hold every clone; where another copy was compared, an unresolved V gene accounts for under half, and the others remain unexplained. For this sample there are around 90,000 clones; 90% to 95% appear just once. Clones ranked in the top ten supply about 2.3% of the sample. Taken from the germline V gene, the CDR1 and CDR2 loops are LGHNA and YSLEER. The cysteine opens and the phenylalanine closes a CDR3 of 15 amino acids. Just the 45-base CDR3 DNA is kept, in frame starting at base 1. The germline ends are 14 bases apart after V is trimmed by 3 bases and J by 4 bases.

The rearranged segments are TRBV4-3 and TRBJ2-3; possibly the D gene is TRBD2, per 6 matching bases. Source: CD4+ or CD8+ T cells sorted from blood, taken in a trial of the OX40 agonist ivuxolimab. This receptor was taken from an adult with an advanced solid tumor such as melanoma, head and neck, liver or kidney cancer. CDR3 reads: CASSHTGTAPDTQYF. The DNA is as follows: TGCGCCAGCAGCCACACTGGGACTGCCCCAGATACGCAGTATTTT.